Listed here is a single TCR beta chain. The antigen it binds to is not known. No much larger clone is present one base from it, and per-base qualities are unavailable. This entry is derived from a study of blood T cell repertoires in COVID-19 (TCRdb year 2020). A note on the overall study: The collaborator samples originated in the United States, Italy and Spain and spanned the acute and convalescent phases of COVID-19. The material from the prospective study consisted of cDNA or gDNA derived from T cells, B-cell-depleted T cells, or PBMCs. The dataset comprised deeply sampled blood TCRbeta repertoires from subjects exposed to, actively infected with, or recovered from COVID-19. A freely available public database, intended as a resource for researchers studying the immune response to SARS-CoV-2, is where the repertoires were released. The samples were drawn from the first 160 participants of the ongoing ImmuneRACE study and from 1,200 or so subjects provided by 6 global collaborators. The sample metadata nearly always contained a de-identified subject ID, COVID-19 status, age in years and sex. Where available, HLA class I and class II types were obtained from metadata supplied by the sample provider rather than from assay-based typing.

At one collaborating source in Seattle, patients were enrolled during active infection and were followed longitudinally through the course of disease. The collaborating institutions used their own protocols to collect whole blood in K2EDTA tubes. For TCRbeta analysis, collaborators shipped samples in one of three forms: frozen whole blood, isolated PBMCs, or DNA extracted from either of those sample types. CDR1 and CDR2 were assigned from the germline V gene as SGHAT and FQNNGV. The junction shows trimming of 5 bases on V and 1 base on J, plus 5 bases between the germline ends. The CDR3, cysteine through phenylalanine, is 12 amino acids long. Only CDR3 DNA remains: 36 bases, in frame from the first base. TCRbeta CDR3 regions were amplified from genomic DNA by means of the immunoSEQ Assay, a bias-controlled multiplex PCR. In the source study's methods: Nucleated cell counts per sample were estimated from amplification of reference gene primers within the assay. To quantify the absolute abundance of each unique TCRbeta CDR3 rearrangement, sequence reads were collapsed and filtered. Productive Simpson clonality was computed per sample as the square root of Simpson's diversity index over productive rearrangements. What TCRdb holds here is the immuneACCESS table cut down to in-frame rearrangements. Part of the clones is not present; checked against another copy, under half of the missing clones reflect an unresolved V gene, and the others are unexplained. D and trimming were read from the DNA, whereas the V and J calls and clone size are those reported in that table. The sample yields approximately 170,000 clones; around 85% were counted once. Clones ranked in the top ten supply around 8% of the sample.

Overall results and qualifications from the work: The quantity of clinical and demographic metadata differed by source and by participant and was supplied without curation.

The chain employs TRBV11-2 and TRBJ1-2, with the D gene too uncertain to name. The sequence was obtained from a woman at least 80 years old with COVID-19, enrolled during active disease. The sample taken for sequencing was peripheral blood. The CDR3 protein: CASSPSNYGYTF. Here is the DNA: TGTGCCAGCAGCCCGAGTAACTATGGCTACACCTTC.